A single sample is the source of the 17 T cell receptor beta chains below, sequenced in a study of early T cells in non-severe SARS-CoV-2 infection. From the 5' RACE reads, TCRdb called clonotypes with MiXCR, one entry per CDR3 protein. Among fewer than 50,000 distinct CDR3 sequences listed, under 7.5% were seen once. The sequences come from whole blood, collected at baseline. Source of these receptors: an adult who was a healthcare worker with PCR-confirmed SARS-CoV-2 infection or an uninfected control (not recorded which).

The chain combines TRBV7-9 with TRBJ1-3; D gene uncertain. The V end was cut by 10 bases, the J end by 0 bases, with 10 bases between. Germline assignment: CDR1 SEHNR and CDR2 FQNEAQ (reference sequence). CDR3 length: 13 amino acids. The DNA of the CDR3 is TGTGCCACCAGGACTCACTCTGGAAACACCATATATTTT. Translated: CATRTHSGNTIYF.

A note on this clonotype: This may stem from a read error, because a much larger clone lies one nucleotide away. The chain uses TRBV3-1 and TRBJ2-2; D ambiguous. Germline CDR1 LGHDT, CDR2 YNNKEL (reference sequence). The CDR3 length is 14 residues. Trimming left V 0 bases short and J 10 bases short, with 12 bases between. CDR3 DNA sequence: TGTGCCAGCAGCCAAGATTGGGGTCACGTGGAGCTGTTTTTT. Translating it yields CASSQDWGHVELFF.

This clonotype was detected ten times or more. J is TRBJ2-3 and V is TRBV28, with 9 bases fitting TRBD2. The CDR3 has 15 amino acids. Unmatched junction bases numbered 9, after V lost 7 bases and J lost 4 bases. The germline CDR1 and CDR2 sequences are MDHEN and SYDVKM. Written as DNA, the CDR3 is TGTGCCAGCACCCAAGCGGGGGGCCGGTCAGATACGCAGTATTTT. It codes for CASTQAGGRSDTQYF.

Ten or more counts support this clonotype. The gene calls are TRBV7-8 and TRBJ2-3; 9 positions agree with TRBD1. CDR1 is SGHVS and CDR2 is FQNEAQ in the germline V gene. Trimming removed 5 bases from V and 0 bases from J; junction bases left unmatched: 9. This CDR3 spans 17 amino acids. CDR3 nucleotides: TGTGCCAGCAGCCTTTTACCGGGACAGGGTAGCACAGATACGCAGTATTTT. Its protein is CASSLLPGQGSTDTQYF.

This clonotype has a single count. The rearrangement uses TRBV12-2 and TRBJ2-5; TRBD2 is taken as the D call from the table, unchecked against the DNA. TRBV12-2 is a listed pseudogene. This CDR3 contains 16 residues. This CDR3 reads CASRLFQRGAGETQYF. CDR3 nucleotide sequence: TGTGCAAGTCGCTTATTTCAGCGGGGGGCCGGAGAGACCCAGTACTTC.

On this clonotype: Just one base apart from a much larger clone, this may be a read error. J is TRBJ1-1 and V is TRBV3-1; 8 bases map to TRBD1. Germline V CDR1 and CDR2: LGHDT, YNNKEL (reference sequence). The CDR3 covers 11 residues. CDR3 loop: CVSSRGTGAFF. CDR3 sequence (DNA): TGTGTCAGCAGCCGAGGGACAGGCGCTTTCTTT.

This clonotype was detected ten times or more. DNA for the CDR3: TGCGCCAGCAGCTTAACAGGGTCCGAGCAGTACTTC. Translating gives CASSLTGSEQYF. This chain links TRBV5-1 with TRBJ2-7; the D gene is possibly TRBD1 (6 bases). There are 12 residues in the CDR3. Germline loops: CDR1 SGHRS, CDR2 YFSETQ. Between the trimmed V and J ends, which lost 2 bases and 6 bases, there was a span of 9 bases.

The sample holds many counts of this clonotype. This chain uses TRBV7-9 with TRBJ2-7; 7 bases align to TRBD1. V gave up 2 bases and J gave up 4 bases; unmatched junction bases: 8. The CDR3 loop spans 15 amino acids. The V gene's germline CDR1 is SEHNR and CDR2 FQNEAQ (reference sequence). CDR3 loop: CASSLRGGRMYEQYF. In nucleotides, the CDR3 is TGTGCCAGCAGCTTAAGAGGGGGCAGAATGTACGAGCAGTACTTC.

This clonotype was observed a handful of times. The chain carries TRBV19 and TRBJ2-5; a possible D gene is TRBD2 (6 bases). CDR3 length: 15 residues. V lost 5 bases to trimming and J lost 2 bases, with 15 bases between them. Germline CDR1 LNHDA, CDR2 SQIVND (reference sequence). The CDR3 is CASSELGTVQETQYF. The CDR3 coding sequence is TGTGCCAGTAGTGAACTCGGGACTGTACAAGAGACCCAGTACTTC.

The table lists this clonotype with a few counts. The V call is TRBV4-3, the J call TRBJ1-6; TRBD1 matches 8 bases. With V trimmed by 0 bases and J by 8 bases, 6 bases remained unmatched. CDR3 length equals 16 residues. The V gene's germline CDR1 is LGHNA and CDR2 YSLEER. CDR3 DNA: TGCGCCAGCAGCCAAGATCTCAGGGGGCTGGATTCACCCCTCCACTTT. Amino acid sequence: CASSQDLRGLDSPLHF.

The chain recombines TRBV11-2 with TRBJ2-3; D is tentatively TRBD1 or TRBD2 (5 bases each). The germline CDR1 and CDR2 sequences are SGHAT and FQNNGV. The length of the CDR3 is 15 residues. Deletions cut 6 bases from V and 3 bases from J, with 16 bases between. CDR3 nucleotides: TGTGCCAGCAGTCGACGGGGCCGTGGGACAGATACGCAGTATTTT. Residues: CASSRRGRGTDTQYF.

This clonotype showed up many times. The V call is TRBV7-3, the J call TRBJ2-1; D is possibly TRBD1 or TRBD2 (5 bases each). The CDR3 extends over 16 amino acids. Per germline, CDR1 SGHTA and CDR2 FQGTGA. Trimming cost V 4 bases and J 9 bases, with 22 bases left between them. This CDR3 is CASSSPSGPRGIEQFF. CDR3 nucleotides: TGTGCCAGCAGCTCGCCCTCGGGACCTCGAGGCATTGAGCAGTTCTTC.

This clonotype was seen only a few times. The chain combines TRBV5-8 with TRBJ1-4, with 10 bases matching TRBD1. CDR1 and CDR2 from the germline V gene are SGHTS and YDEGEE. CDR3 length equals 14 residues. V shed 4 bases and J 7 bases; nucleotides not matched to a gene: 4. The CDR3 region is CASSLDRGREKLFF. The CDR3 nucleotides are TGTGCCAGCAGCCTTGACAGGGGGCGTGAAAAACTGTTTTTT.

This clonotype appeared many times. The V call is TRBV20-1, the J call TRBJ1-1; D gene unclear. V was cut by 5 bases and J by 4 bases, with 23 bases left in between. Per the germline V gene, CDR1 is DFQATT and CDR2 is SNEGSKA (reference sequence). The CDR3 is 16 residues long. The CDR3 reads CSAPLFGRGGGTEAFF. As DNA, the CDR3 is TGCAGTGCTCCCCTGTTTGGGCGGGGAGGAGGCACTGAAGCTTTCTTT.

The sample holds many counts of this clonotype. The chain combines TRBV19 with TRBJ1-2; D gene unclear. Trimming removed 3 bases at V and 7 bases at J, with 9 bases between. Per the germline V gene, CDR1 is LNHDA and CDR2 is SQIVND (reference sequence). The length of the CDR3 is 12 residues. The CDR3 region is CASSIYPIGYTF. CDR3 in DNA: TGTGCCAGTAGTATTTACCCAATTGGCTACACCTTC.

V usage is TRBV28 and J usage is TRBJ2-5, with D possibly matching TRBD2 (7 bases). Germline V gene lookup returns CDR1 MDHEN and CDR2 SYDVKM. V was shortened by 6 bases and J by 6 bases, with 23 bases between the two germline ends. CDR3 length: 16 amino acids. CDR3 sequence (DNA): TGTGCCAGCAGCCCCCCCTTGGGGGGGGGGCAAAAGACCCAGTACTTC. Amino acid sequence: CASSPPLGGGQKTQYF.

The gene calls are TRBV21-1 and TRBJ2-3; TRBD1, the table's D call, lacks a check against the DNA. TRBV21-1 is noted as a pseudogene. The CDR3 has 20 residues. In DNA, the CDR3 is TGTGCCAGCAGCAAAGCGCGGAACGGGGGGGCGAATCTTAGCACAGATACGCAGTATTTT. This translates into CASSKARNGGANLSTDTQYF.